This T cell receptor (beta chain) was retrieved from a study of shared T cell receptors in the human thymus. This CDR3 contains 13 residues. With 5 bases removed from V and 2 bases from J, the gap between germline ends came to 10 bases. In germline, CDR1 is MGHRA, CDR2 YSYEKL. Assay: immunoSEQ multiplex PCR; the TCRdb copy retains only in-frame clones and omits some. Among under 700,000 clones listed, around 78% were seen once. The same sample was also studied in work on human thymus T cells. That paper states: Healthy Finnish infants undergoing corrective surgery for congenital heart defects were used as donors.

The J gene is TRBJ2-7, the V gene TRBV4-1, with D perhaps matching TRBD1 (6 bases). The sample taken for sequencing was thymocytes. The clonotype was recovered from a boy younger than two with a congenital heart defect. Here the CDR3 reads CASSGDTTYEQYF. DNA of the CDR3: TGCGCCAGCAGCGGGGACACTACCTACGAGCAGTACTTC.